Listed here are 30 T cell receptor beta chains from one sample, sequenced in a study of blood T cell repertoires in COVID-19. Libraries were prepared by immunoSEQ multiplex PCR; TCRdb keeps only in-frame clonotypes and omits some of them. Of approximately 260,000 clones detected, roughly nine tenths appear once; the ten largest clones hold about 3.6%. Sequencing used peripheral blood. Receptors were obtained from a man aged 18 to 29 with active or convalescent COVID-19.

V gene TRBV19 combines with J gene TRBJ2-5, with TRBD2 matching 12 bases. V was pared by 5 bases and J by 2 bases, with 6 bases of the junction left unmatched. The CDR3 loop spans 16 amino acids. Germline CDR1 reads LNHDA; CDR2 reads SQIVND (reference sequence). CDR3 amino acids: CASSATTSGRQETQYF. The CDR3 DNA follows: TGTGCCAGTAGTGCAACGACTAGCGGGAGACAAGAGACCCAGTACTTC.

The chain employs TRBV18 and TRBJ2-1; D not certain. The CDR3 contains 15 residues. The V gene's germline CDR1 is KGHSH and CDR2 LQKENI. With 2 bases removed from V and 0 bases from J, the gap between germline ends came to 8 bases. The CDR3 loop is CASSPEVSSYNEQFF. DNA for the CDR3: TGTGCCAGCTCACCAGAGGTGAGCTCCTACAATGAGCAGTTCTTC.

V usage is TRBV2 and J usage is TRBJ2-3; D gene unclear. Per germline, CDR1 SNHLY and CDR2 FYNNEI. This CDR3 is 13 amino acids long. V was trimmed by 3 bases and J by 4 bases, leaving 8 bases between them. The DNA of the CDR3 is TGTGCCAGCAGTGATCGGGTTCCAGATACGCAGTATTTT. Encoded protein: CASSDRVPDTQYF. Complete variable domain (other parts from reference TRBV2 and TRBJ2-3): EPEVTQTPSHQVTQMGQEVILRCVPISNHLYFYWYRQILGQKVEFLVSFYNNEISEKSEIFDDQFSVERPDGSNFTLKIRSTKLEDSAMYFCASSDRVPDTQYFGPGTRLTVL.

In DNA form, the CDR3 reads TGTGCCAGCAGTGAATTCGGGCCTGTGAGGGATTCACCCCTCCACTTT. It yields the protein CASSEFGPVRDSPLHF. The V and J genes are TRBV6-1 and TRBJ1-6; D call uncertain. Trimming pared 2 bases from V and 8 bases from J, leaving 16 bases between. Germline CDR1 reads MNHNS; CDR2 reads SASEGT. This CDR3 has 16 residues.

The rearrangement uses TRBV2 and TRBJ1-6, with 7 bases fitting TRBD1. J lost 8 bases, V lost 7 bases, and 8 bases had no gene match. CDR1 is SNHLY, CDR2 FYNNEI, per germline. The CDR3 extends over 14 amino acids. CDR3 loop: CASTEQGVDSPLHF. The CDR3 DNA sequence: TGTGCCAGCACCGAGCAGGGGGTGGATTCACCCCTCCACTTT. The variable domain in full, completed from reference TRBV2 and TRBJ1-6, reads EPEVTQTPSHQVTQMGQEVILRCVPISNHLYFYWYRQILGQKVEFLVSFYNNEISEKSEIFDDQFSVERPDGSNFTLKIRSTKLEDSAMYFCASTEQGVDSPLHFGNGTRLTVT.

The V and J genes are TRBV29-1 and TRBJ1-3, with no clear D. Deletions cut 3 bases from V and 1 base from J, with 10 bases between. The CDR3 runs 14 residues. Germline CDR1 SQVTM, CDR2 ANQGSEA. Here the CDR3 DNA reads TGCAGCGTTGACAGGCCCGCATCTGGAAACACCATATATTTT. This codes for CSVDRPASGNTIYF.

The CDR3 region is CASRRTSGIYEQYF. CDR3 bases: TGTGCCAGCAGAAGGACTAGCGGGATCTACGAGCAGTACTTC. The chain carries TRBV6-5 and TRBJ2-7; 12 bases are a match to TRBD2. The CDR3 is made up of 14 amino acids. Germline values: CDR1 MNHEY, CDR2 SVGAGI. Losses at the gene ends were 6 bases for V and 3 bases for J; bases not matched to a gene: 3.

This chain joins TRBV5-6 and TRBJ1-1, with D uncertain. This CDR3 region has 16 residues. The V end lost 0 bases, the J end lost 1 base, and 13 bases lay between the germline ends. The germline V gene encodes CDR1 SGHDT and CDR2 YYEEEE. The CDR3 sequence: CASSLERLPQNTEAFF. CDR3 nucleotide sequence: TGTGCCAGCAGCTTGGAACGACTACCTCAGAACACTGAAGCTTTCTTT.

This sequence joins TRBV5-1 and TRBJ1-2, with no clear D. The CDR3 extends over 14 amino acids. Germline loops: CDR1 SGHRS, CDR2 YFSETQ. V lost 0 bases, J lost 8 bases, and 14 bases lay in between. This CDR3 reads CASSLERAAFGYTF. The CDR3 DNA sequence: TGCGCCAGCAGCTTGGAACGCGCGGCGTTCGGCTACACCTTC. Full variable domain (outside the CDR3, taken from reference TRBV5-1 and TRBJ1-2): KAGVTQTPRYLIKTRGQQVTLSCSPISGHRSVSWYQQTPGQGLQFLFEYFSETQRNKGNFPGRFSGRQFSNSRSEMNVSTLELGDSALYLCASSLERAAFGYTFGSGTRLTVV.

The genes are TRBV4-3 and TRBJ1-6; no reliable D call. Per the germline V gene, CDR1 is LGHNA and CDR2 is YSLEER. V lost 3 bases, J lost 7 bases, and 13 bases lay in between. The CDR3 has 15 residues. The CDR3 nucleotides are TGCGCCAGCAGCCAGGAACCGGGAGGGAATTCACCCCTCCACTTT. Protein sequence: CASSQEPGGNSPLHF.

V is TRBV9 and J is TRBJ2-1; TRBD1 matches 7 bases. The junction had 11 bases not matched to a gene; V was cut back by 7 bases and J by 7 bases. The germline V gene has CDR1 SGDLS and CDR2 YYNGEE. CDR3 length: 14 residues. This CDR3 is CASEPRGQGNEQFF. CDR3 in DNA: TGTGCCAGCGAACCGAGGGGGCAGGGGAATGAGCAGTTCTTC.

The chain recombines TRBV30 with TRBJ1-5; TRBD1 agrees at 7 bases. The CDR3 has 13 amino acids. The trim removed 3 bases at V and 5 bases at J, leaving 4 bases unmatched. The germline V gene has CDR1 GTSNPN and CDR2 SVGIG (reference sequence). The DNA of the CDR3 is TGTGCCTGGAGCGTTCAGGGGGATCAGCCCCAGCATTTT. It codes for CAWSVQGDQPQHF.

The chain's CDR3 is CASSLLAGVGDTQYF. The CDR3 DNA sequence: TGTGCCAGCAGCTTATTAGCGGGGGTTGGAGATACGCAGTATTTT. The chain couples TRBV7-3 to TRBJ2-3; TRBD2 matches at 9 bases. The CDR3 length is 15 residues. Per the germline V gene, CDR1 is SGHTA and CDR2 is FQGTGA. Unmatched junction bases numbered 5, after V lost 2 bases and J lost 5 bases. The variable domain in full, with the rest retrieved from reference TRBV7-3 and TRBJ2-3, is GAGVSQTPSNKVTEKGKYVELRCDPISGHTALYWYRQSLGQGPEFLIYFQGTGAADDSGLPNDRFFAVRPEGSVSTLKIQRTERGDSAVYLCASSLLAGVGDTQYFGPGTRLTVL.

In this sample, this clone turned up once. This sequence joins TRBV29-1 and TRBJ2-5; D perhaps matches TRBD2 (6 bases). CDR1 is SQVTM, CDR2 ANQGSEA, per germline. This CDR3 contains 14 residues. The CDR3 protein is CSASDRLDGETQYF. The DNA for the CDR3 is TGCAGTGCTAGCGATCGACTCGATGGAGAGACCCAGTACTTC.

The chain recombines TRBV6-5 with TRBJ1-1; tentative D call: TRBD1 (5 bases). The CDR3 length is 14 residues. V was shortened by 6 bases and J by 2 bases, with 13 bases between the two germline ends. Germline CDR1 is MNHEY and CDR2 is SVGAGI. The CDR3 here is CASRTLGGNTEAFF. DNA for the CDR3: TGTGCCAGCAGAACCCTGGGGGGTAACACTGAAGCTTTCTTT.

The chain links TRBV6-5 to TRBJ2-7; maybe TRBD1 (5 bases). Per the germline V gene, CDR1 is MNHEY and CDR2 is SVGAGI. Trimming took off 5 bases at V and 7 bases at J, with 9 bases between the two ends. This CDR3 comprises 11 residues. CDR3 region: CASSPGMEQYF. CDR3 nucleotides: TGTGCCAGCAGTCCAGGGATGGAGCAGTACTTC.

The chain combines TRBV10-1 with TRBJ2-7, with D unresolved. Germline CDR1 is WNHNN and CDR2 is SYGVQD (reference sequence). V was shortened by 2 bases and J by 7 bases, with 12 bases between the two germline ends. CDR3 size: 13 residues. The CDR3 DNA follows: TGCGCCAGCAGTGAGATCCCGGAGAGGGAGCAGTACTTC. Translation gives CASSEIPEREQYF.

The chain has TRBV5-6 and TRBJ1-5; 7 bases are shared with TRBD1. The CDR3 spans 15 residues. Per germline, CDR1 SGHDT and CDR2 YYEEEE. With 0 bases clipped from V and 10 bases from J, the junction kept 10 bases outside the gene matches. The chain's CDR3 is CASSLGAGGRPPQHF. DNA of the CDR3: TGTGCCAGCAGCTTGGGGGCAGGGGGACGGCCACCCCAGCATTTT.

The CDR3 reads CASSSPDRARLSGSYNSPLHF. The CDR3 DNA is TGTGCCAGCAGTTCCCCCGACAGGGCGCGGCTTTCGGGCTCCTATAATTCACCCCTCCACTTT. The chain uses TRBV27 and TRBJ1-6; TRBD1 agrees at 7 bases. V shed 4 bases, J shed 0 bases, and the junction held 18 bases outside the gene matches. CDR3 length equals 21 residues. Germline-derived CDR1 and CDR2 are MNHEY and SMNVEV (reference sequence).

V usage is TRBV18 and J usage is TRBJ1-5; 8 positions agree with TRBD1. V gave up 4 bases and J gave up 0 bases; unmatched junction bases: 5. There are 16 residues in the CDR3. From germline, CDR1 is KGHSH and CDR2 LQKENI. The CDR3 DNA sequence: TGTGCCAGCTCACAGCGTGACAGGGGTAGCAATCAGCCCCAGCATTTT. Encoded protein: CASSQRDRGSNQPQHF.

The table lists this clone with a count of one. J is TRBJ2-3 and V is TRBV7-3; no reliable D call. CDR3 length: 17 residues. V dropped 5 bases and J dropped 2 bases, with 20 bases sitting between them. CDR1 and CDR2 from the germline V gene are SGHTA and FQGTGA. Written as DNA, the CDR3 is TGTGCCAGCAGCACCCAATCCCGGCGAGACATCACAGATACGCAGTATTTT. This encodes CASSTQSRRDITDTQYF.

This chain connects TRBV24-1 to TRBJ1-2; tentatively, D is TRBD1 (5 bases). Per germline, CDR1 KGHDR and CDR2 SFDVKD. Trimming took 3 bases from V and 2 from J, leaving 9 bases between them. This CDR3 has 14 amino acids. CDR3 DNA: TGTGCCACCAGTGATGACAGTACCAACTATGGCTACACCTTC. Its translation: CATSDDSTNYGYTF.

This sequence joins TRBV15 and TRBJ1-2; 10 positions match TRBD1. The trim removed 2 bases at V and 6 bases at J, leaving 9 bases unmatched. Germline values: CDR1 LNHNV, CDR2 YYDKDF (reference sequence). The CDR3 consists of 16 residues. The DNA for the CDR3 is TGTGCCACCAGCAGACGCGGACAGGGGGGGATAGATGGCTACACCTTC. Translation gives CATSRRGQGGIDGYTF. The full variable domain, with the rest looked up from reference TRBV15 and TRBJ1-2, is DAMVIQNPRYQVTQFGKPVTLSCSQTLNHNVMYWYQQKSSQAPKLLFHYYDKDFNNEADTPDNFQSRRPNTSFCFLDIRSPGLGDTAMYLCATSRRGQGGIDGYTFGSGTRLTVV.

The V call is TRBV28, the J call TRBJ2-7; 7 nucleotides match TRBD2. This CDR3 is 15 amino acids long. In germline, CDR1 is MDHEN, CDR2 SYDVKM. Trimming at V came to 8 bases and at J to 3 bases, leaving 13 bases not matched to a gene. CDR3 loop: CASGDADLADYEQYF. The CDR3 region has the DNA TGTGCCAGCGGAGACGCGGATCTAGCGGACTACGAGCAGTACTTC.

The genes are TRBV6-5 and TRBJ2-3; D remains unclear. With 0 bases removed from V and 3 bases from J, the gap between germline ends came to 7 bases. Germline V lookup: CDR1 MNHEY, CDR2 SVGAGI. The CDR3 extends over 14 amino acids. The CDR3 DNA reads as TGTGCCAGCAGTTACTCGTCTAGAACAGATACGCAGTATTTT. Residues: CASSYSSRTDTQYF.

The V gene is TRBV11-1, the J gene TRBJ1-2; tentative D call: TRBD1 (6 bases). The CDR3 consists of 13 residues. Germline V lookup: CDR1 SGHAT, CDR2 FQDESV (reference sequence). V was trimmed by 0 bases and J by 6 bases, leaving 8 bases between them. The CDR3 DNA is TGTGCCAGCAGCTTAGCCGCAGGGGATGGCTACACCTTC. Amino acids: CASSLAAGDGYTF.

CDR3 sequence (DNA): TGTGCCACCAGTGACCCCGAGGCCTACGAGCAGTACTTC. It is translated as CATSDPEAYEQYF. This chain links TRBV24-1 with TRBJ2-7; D remains unclear. Germline assignment: CDR1 KGHDR and CDR2 SFDVKD. Trimming took 4 bases from V and 2 from J, leaving 8 bases between them. The CDR3 consists of 13 residues.

The chain carries TRBV18 and TRBJ1-3; no clear D. The CDR3 runs 15 residues. The germline CDR1 and CDR2 sequences are KGHSH and LQKENI. Trimming removed 5 bases from V and 2 bases from J, with 13 bases in between. This CDR3 reads CASSKEAEPGNTIYF. The CDR3 region has the DNA TGTGCCAGCTCAAAGGAGGCAGAACCTGGAAACACCATATATTTT.

V and J are TRBV18 and TRBJ2-5; 8 positions agree with TRBD1. The CDR3 runs to 14 residues. In germline, CDR1 is KGHSH, CDR2 LQKENI. The J segment lost 5 bases and the V segment lost 3 bases, leaving 5 bases of the junction unmatched. CDR3 amino acids: CASSPRQGMETQYF. CDR3 sequence (DNA): TGTGCCAGCTCACCCCGACAGGGGATGGAGACCCAGTACTTC.

V usage is TRBV28 and J usage is TRBJ2-5; D is perhaps TRBD1 (6 bases). The CDR3 extends over 13 amino acids. Germline CDR1 is MDHEN and CDR2 is SYDVKM. Trimming removed 6 bases at V and 5 bases at J, with 13 bases between. CDR3 coding DNA: TGTGCCAGCAGAATGGACAGCCCCGAGACCCAGTACTTC. It encodes CASRMDSPETQYF.